A single sample gave rise to the 10 T cell receptor beta chains below, sequenced in a study of CD8 T cells in ankylosing spondylitis (TCRdb year 2017). The method was 5' RACE. TCRdb names Illumina HiSeq 2500 as the instrument used. TCRdb reran the public reads through fastp at Q25 and MiXCR, keeping productive beta chains. Records with the same CDR3 protein are collapsed into one entry carrying the most frequent genes and DNA. The sample table contains about 42,000 distinct CDR3 sequences; only one count was recorded for 3.5% to 4% of them. 3% to 4% of the sample belongs to the ten largest clones. Specimen: blood, either unsorted or a sorted T cell fraction (not recorded which). These receptors were obtained from a female donor with ankylosing spondylitis or in good health (not recorded which).

This clonotype was detected many times. The chain employs TRBV9 and TRBJ2-1; weak D call: TRBD1 (7 bases). CDR1 is SGDLS and CDR2 is YYNGEE in the germline V gene. The CDR3 consists of 15 residues. The germline V and J ends were trimmed by 0 bases and 9 bases, with 16 bases remaining between them. Here the CDR3 DNA reads TGTGCCAGCAGCGTAGAGGTCGGAGGGGGCCGTGAGCAGTTCTTC. Translating it yields CASSVEVGGGREQFF.

This clonotype was picked up many times. The rearrangement uses TRBV9 and TRBJ1-1; no firm D call. Trimming took off 0 bases at V and 5 bases at J, with 8 bases between the two ends. The germline V gene encodes CDR1 SGDLS and CDR2 YYNGEE. This CDR3 region has 13 residues. The CDR3 here is CASSVAGRTEAFF. In DNA, the CDR3 is TGTGCCAGCAGCGTAGCCGGACGTACTGAAGCTTTCTTT.

This clonotype was observed at least ten times. J is TRBJ2-2 and V is TRBV9; D ambiguous. The V end lost 0 bases, the J end lost 6 bases, and 12 bases lay between the germline ends. The germline CDR1 and CDR2 sequences are SGDLS and YYNGEE. This CDR3 has 15 amino acids. The CDR3 sequence: CASSVGFELPGELFF. DNA for the CDR3: TGTGCCAGCAGCGTAGGGTTCGAACTTCCCGGGGAGCTGTTTTTT.

This clonotype was seen at least ten times. This chain uses TRBV9 with TRBJ2-1; 9 bases fit TRBD1. The junction had 7 bases not matched to a gene; V was cut back by 3 bases and J by 6 bases. This CDR3 spans 15 amino acids. Germline V gives CDR1 SGDLS, CDR2 YYNGEE. The CDR3 protein is CASSEGMTGGNEQFF. In nucleotides, the CDR3 is TGTGCCAGCAGCGAGGGGATGACAGGGGGCAATGAGCAGTTCTTC. Full variable domain (rest looked up from reference TRBV9 and TRBJ2-1): DSGVTQTPKHLITATGQRVTLRCSPRSGDLSVYWYQQSLDQGLQFLIQYYNGEERAKGNILERFSAQQFPDLHSELNLSSLELGDSALYFCASSEGMTGGNEQFFGPGTRLTVL.

This clonotype occurred many times. V and J are TRBV9 and TRBJ2-5, with D unclear. The germline V gene has CDR1 SGDLS and CDR2 YYNGEE. This CDR3 has 16 residues. Trimming shortened V by 0 bases and J by 3 bases, and 15 bases separated the two germline ends. The CDR3 nucleotides read TGTGCCAGCAGCGTAGGCCACTTAGGCAGAGAAGAGACCCAGTACTTC. It codes for CASSVGHLGREETQYF.

Many counts were recorded for this clonotype. V gene TRBV9 combines with J gene TRBJ2-5; unclear D gene. CDR1 and CDR2 (germline): SGDLS, YYNGEE. The V end lost 0 bases, the J end lost 5 bases, and 17 bases lay between the germline ends. The CDR3 is 16 amino acids. The CDR3 here is CASSVEVGSFHETQYF. CDR3 DNA: TGTGCCAGCAGCGTAGAAGTGGGATCCTTCCATGAGACCCAGTACTTC.

This clonotype was detected many times. The genes are TRBV9 and TRBJ1-2, with D unresolved. Germline assignment: CDR1 SGDLS and CDR2 YYNGEE. The length of the CDR3 is 13 residues. The ends were cut back, 0 bases at V and 2 bases at J, with 5 bases in the middle. The CDR3: CASSVVWNYGYTF. CDR3 DNA: TGTGCCAGCAGCGTAGTGTGGAACTATGGCTACACCTTC.

This clonotype was seen ten or more times. The chain links TRBV9 to TRBJ1-2; 7 bases match TRBD1. V was clipped by 0 bases and J by 3 bases; unmatched bases: 8. CDR1 is SGDLS, CDR2 YYNGEE, per germline. The CDR3 is 16 residues long. Here the CDR3 DNA reads TGTGCCAGCAGCGTAGCTCCGGACAGGCGTCACTATGGCTACACCTTC. Amino acid sequence: CASSVAPDRRHYGYTF.

This clonotype was seen ten or more times. This chain uses TRBV9 with TRBJ2-3; D uncertain. Germline V gene lookup returns CDR1 SGDLS and CDR2 YYNGEE. V dropped 0 bases and J dropped 2 bases, with 13 bases sitting between them. The length of the CDR3 is 16 residues. The CDR3 bases are TGTGCCAGCAGCGTAGTAGGACGCGCGGACACAGATACGCAGTATTTT. It is translated as CASSVVGRADTDTQYF.

This clonotype was recorded a few times. The rearrangement joins TRBV9 to TRBJ1-6; 8 nucleotides align to TRBD1. This CDR3 spans 16 amino acids. From germline, CDR1 is SGDLS and CDR2 YYNGEE. With V trimmed by 4 bases and J by 9 bases, 12 bases remained unmatched. CDR3 loop: CASSTRTQGEASPLHF. The DNA of the CDR3 is TGTGCCAGCAGCACCCGAACACAGGGGGAGGCTTCACCCCTCCACTTT.